This passage covers 10 T cell receptor beta chains from one sample sequenced in a study of immune evolution from preneoplasia to lung adenocarcinoma. Assay used: immunoSEQ multiplex PCR; TCRdb lists only in-frame clones, some missing. The sample lists 6,000 to 8,000 clones; 79% were seen once. The specimen sequenced was FFPE invasive lung adenocarcinoma tissue. The receptors originated from a person in their 40s with lung adenocarcinoma.

This sequence joins TRBV11-1 and TRBJ2-2; a possible D gene is TRBD1 (5 bases). Germline loops: CDR1 SGHAT, CDR2 FQDESV (reference sequence). With 8 bases removed from V and 5 bases from J, the gap between germline ends came to 15 bases. The CDR3 consists of 14 residues. CDR3 amino acids: CASRLDSGTGELFF. The CDR3 coding sequence is TGTGCCAGCCGCCTAGATTCAGGGACCGGGGAGCTGTTTTTT.

By share, this clone counts as large. This rearrangement joins TRBV15 to TRBJ2-5; 8 bases align to TRBD1. Germline V lookup: CDR1 LNHNV, CDR2 YYDKDF (reference sequence). This CDR3 is built from 17 residues. Trimming removed 1 base from V and 0 bases from J; junction bases left unmatched: 7. In DNA form, the CDR3 reads TGTGCCACCAGCAGAGTTTCGACAGGGGCCAACCAAGAGACCCAGTACTTC. Translation gives CATSRVSTGANQETQYF.

The chain couples TRBV29-1 to TRBJ2-5; D might be TRBD1 or TRBD2, each matching 6 bases. This CDR3 has 12 residues. The V end was cut by 7 bases, the J end by 4 bases, with 13 bases between. CDR1 SQVTM and CDR2 ANQGSEA come from the germline V gene. CDR3 nucleotides: TGCAGCGGAGGGGGGTCCGGAGAGACCCAGTACTTC. Residues: CSGGGSGETQYF.

The V gene is TRBV2, the J gene TRBJ2-4; TRBD1 might be the D (5 bases). Trimming pared 6 bases from V and 4 bases from J, leaving 10 bases between. The germline V gene has CDR1 SNHLY and CDR2 FYNNEI. This CDR3 is built from 13 residues. The CDR3 nucleotides are TGTGCCAGCAGAGGCGACAGTAAAAACATTCAGTACTTC. It codes for CASRGDSKNIQYF. The full variable domain, with the rest looked up from reference TRBV2 and TRBJ2-4, is EPEVTQTPSHQVTQMGQEVILRCVPISNHLYFYWYRQILGQKVEFLVSFYNNEISEKSEIFDDQFSVERPDGSNFTLKIRSTKLEDSAMYFCASRGDSKNIQYFGAGTRLSVL.

The rearrangement joins TRBV6-5 to TRBJ1-2, with 7 bases identical to TRBD1. Germline trimming cut 6 bases from V and 3 bases from J; bases unmatched to any gene: 4. Germline CDR1 reads MNHEY; CDR2 reads SVGAGI. This CDR3 has 13 residues. The CDR3 sequence is CASRVDRDYGYTF. The CDR3 DNA reads as TGTGCCAGCAGGGTCGACAGGGACTATGGCTACACCTTC.

The rearrangement links TRBV5-1 to TRBJ2-7; D is possibly TRBD1 or TRBD2 (6 bases each). Trimming took 2 bases from V and 3 from J, leaving 9 bases between them. Germline assignment: CDR1 SGHRS and CDR2 YFSETQ. The CDR3 has 13 residues. CDR3 bases: TGCGCCAGCAGCTTCAAGGGGGGCTACGAGCAGTACTTC. It encodes CASSFKGGYEQYF.

The rearrangement links TRBV14 to TRBJ2-1, with D possibly TRBD2 on 5 matching bases. Germline values: CDR1 SGHDN, CDR2 FVKESK. Trimming took 0 bases from V and 0 from J, leaving 12 bases between them. The CDR3 loop spans 17 amino acids. The CDR3 region has the DNA TGTGCCAGCAGCCAAGAAGCGGTCTTCACCTCCTACAATGAGCAGTTCTTC. Translation gives CASSQEAVFTSYNEQFF.

The chain uses TRBV29-1 and TRBJ2-3; D perhaps matches TRBD2 (6 bases). This CDR3 is 16 amino acids long. CDR1 SQVTM and CDR2 ANQGSEA come from the germline V gene. Trimming stripped 1 base from V and 4 bases from J, with 18 bases between. The CDR3 DNA reads as TGCAGCGTTGAAGCTCCGGGACTCTCCCCCGCAGATACGCAGTATTTT. It specifies CSVEAPGLSPADTQYF.

The rearrangement joins TRBV5-1 to TRBJ2-5; 13 bases agree with TRBD2. Germline trimming cut 2 bases from V and 4 bases from J; bases unmatched to any gene: 5. The CDR3 contains 16 residues. CDR1 is SGHRS and CDR2 is YFSETQ in the germline V gene. The CDR3 reads CASSLLAGGPGETQYF. In DNA form, the CDR3 reads TGCGCCAGCAGCTTACTAGCGGGAGGGCCGGGAGAGACCCAGTACTTC.

The V call is TRBV10-3, the J call TRBJ1-1, with D unclear. Deletions cut 10 bases from V and 1 base from J, with 16 bases between. CDR3 length: 14 residues. CDR1 and CDR2 (germline): ENHRY, SYGVKD. The CDR3 DNA reads TGTGCCACATCCGGGGTAGGTGGGAACACTGAAGCTTTCTTT. Translating it yields CATSGVGGNTEAFF.